This is a list of T cell receptor beta chains from one sample in a study of T cells in Graves' hyperthyroidism and ophthalmopathy. TCRdb independently ran MiXCR on the multiplex PCR reads; one entry per CDR3 protein. The sample comprises a few hundred thousand distinct CDR3 sequences, about 13% of which are singletons, and roughly 35% rests with the top ten. Material for sequencing was blood. These TCRs come from a woman aged 40-49 years with Graves' ophthalmopathy. Each CDR3 is given with its conserved first and last residue.

TRBV5-1,TRBJ2-1,CASSVPSNEQFF
TRBV28,TRBJ1-1,CASSAGPGTPQADTEAFF
TRBV12-3/TRBV12-4,TRBJ1-3,CASQHEAGNTIYF
TRBV6-9,TRBJ1-3,CASSYSQGAGDTIYF
TRBV12-3/TRBV12-4,TRBJ2-1,CASSEELPRGQFF
TRBV24-1,TRBJ2-1,CATSDNGEWYEQFF
TRBV3-1,TRBJ2-5,CASSLTRNLGRTQYF
TRBV7-8,TRBJ1-4,CASSLSSDRGDEKLFF
TRBV3-1,TRBJ2-5,CASSQDLKVQETQYF
TRBV27,TRBJ2-3,CASSLSGLAGGMQYF
TRBV5-1,TRBJ2-5,CASSATRTEETQYF
TRBV12-3/TRBV12-4,TRBJ2-1,CASSSISAGQGPYNEQFF
TRBV7-8,TRBJ1-2,CASSLYGGYGYTF
TRBV10-1,TRBJ1-1,CASSESTGRTEAFF
TRBV28,TRBJ2-3,CASSWGGRTDTQYF
TRBV24-1,TRBJ1-2,CATSDPTAGGARGYTF
TRBV2,TRBJ1-5,CASSDTRGGNQPQHF
TRBV6-2/TRBV6-3,TRBJ2-7,CASSPNPRTVLSYEQYF
TRBV2,TRBJ2-2,CASSASPGAQDTGELFF
TRBV28,TRBJ2-3,CASSFSAGGFHTQYF
TRBV27,TRBJ2-3,CASRLGLAGGTLTDTQYF
TRBV2,TRBJ2-3,CASRIIATDTQYF
TRBV18,TRBJ1-2,CASSPNTGSHGYTF
TRBV13,TRBJ2-5,CASSSLTWQETQYF
TRBV10-3,TRBJ2-2,CATLTDPNTGELFF
TRBV20-1,TRBJ1-5,CSAGDTTAQPQHF
TRBV28,TRBJ1-1,CASSPWGTGEAFF
TRBV20-1,TRBJ2-4,CSAPDREGNIQYF
TRBV10-1,TRBJ2-2,CATNDGTNTGELFF
TRBV3-1,TRBJ2-1,CASSQRGQGRGNEQFF
TRBV29-1,TRBJ1-4,CSVDRDGRNEKLFF
TRBV18,TRBJ2-7,CASSPPGTSGAYEQYF
TRBV12-3/TRBV12-4,TRBJ1-4,CASSPRQLEELFF
TRBV3-1,TRBJ1-6,CASSQVAGAVHNSPLHF
TRBV20-1,TRBJ1-1,CSTSRTAGKRTEAFF
TRBV29-1,TRBJ2-7,CSVESLGGVHEQYF
TRBV5-1,TRBJ2-5,CASSREPSQETQYF
TRBV11-3,TRBJ2-1,CASIPRAMRLAGDTGSYNGQFF
TRBV12-3/TRBV12-4,TRBJ1-3,CASSSRPNSGNTIYF
TRBV28,TRBJ2-7,CASSATHEQYF
TRBV20-1,TRBJ2-1,CSARRLAGESYNEQFF